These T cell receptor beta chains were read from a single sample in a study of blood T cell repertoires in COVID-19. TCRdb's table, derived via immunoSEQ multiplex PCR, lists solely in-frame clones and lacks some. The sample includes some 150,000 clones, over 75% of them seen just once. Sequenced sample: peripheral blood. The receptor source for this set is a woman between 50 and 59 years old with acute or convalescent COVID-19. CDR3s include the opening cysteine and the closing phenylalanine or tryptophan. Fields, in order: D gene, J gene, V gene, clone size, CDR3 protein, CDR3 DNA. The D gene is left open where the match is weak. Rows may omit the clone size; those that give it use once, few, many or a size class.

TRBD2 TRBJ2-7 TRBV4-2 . CASSQDRTSGGNEQYF TGTGCCAGCAGCCAAGACAGGACTAGCGGGGGAAACGAGCAGTACTTC
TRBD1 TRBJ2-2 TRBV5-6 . CASSLYAGQGSTGELFF TGTGCCAGCAGCTTGTACGCCGGACAGGGAAGCACCGGGGAGCTGTTTTTT
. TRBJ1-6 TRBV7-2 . CASRPDRFSPLHF TGTGCCAGCAGACCCGACAGATTTTCACCCCTCCACTTT
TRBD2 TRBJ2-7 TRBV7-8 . CASSLRLAGGPEQYF TGTGCCAGCAGCTTACGCCTAGCGGGGGGCCCCGAGCAGTACTTC
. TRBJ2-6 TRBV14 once CASSQGGSGANVLTF TGTGCCAGCAGCCAAGGAGGCTCTGGGGCCAACGTCCTGACTTTC
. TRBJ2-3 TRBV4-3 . CASSPTSTDTQYF TGCGCCAGCAGCCCGACTAGTACAGATACGCAGTATTTT
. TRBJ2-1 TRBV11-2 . CASSLRRNEQFF TGTGCCAGCAGCTTACGGAGGAATGAGCAGTTCTTC
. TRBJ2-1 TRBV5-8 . CASSLAGDPSYNEQFF TGTGCCAGCAGCTTGGCGGGAGACCCCTCCTACAATGAGCAGTTCTTC
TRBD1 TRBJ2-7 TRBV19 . CASSRLGQGEYEQYF TGTGCCAGTAGTAGATTGGGACAGGGTGAATACGAGCAGTACTTC
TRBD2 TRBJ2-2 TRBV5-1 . CASSSGLAGAGELFF TGCGCCAGCAGCTCGGGACTAGCGGGCGCCGGGGAGCTGTTTTTT
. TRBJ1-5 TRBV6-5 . CATSRGTPYQPQHF TGTGCCACAAGCCGTGGGACACCTTATCAGCCCCAGCATTTT
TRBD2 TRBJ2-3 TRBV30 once CAWSVGTSGHTDTQYF TGTGCCTGGAGTGTAGGGACTAGCGGCCACACAGATACGCAGTATTTT
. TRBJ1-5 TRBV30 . CAWSNRDQPQHF TGTGCCTGGAGTAACCGGGATCAGCCCCAGCATTTT
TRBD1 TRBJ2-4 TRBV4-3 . CASSQLTGAGDIQYF TGCGCCAGCAGCCAACTGACAGGGGCAGGGGACATTCAGTACTTC
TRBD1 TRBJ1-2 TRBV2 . CARRAGQVEVYGYTF TGTGCCAGAAGAGCGGGACAGGTCGAAGTCTATGGCTACACCTTC
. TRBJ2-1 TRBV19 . CASSPQGTSYNEQFF TGTGCCAGTAGTCCGCAGGGGACCTCCTACAATGAGCAGTTCTTC
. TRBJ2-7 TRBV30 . CAWSVFAGAPYEQYF TGTGCCTGGAGTGTATTCGCGGGGGCCCCATACGAGCAGTACTTC
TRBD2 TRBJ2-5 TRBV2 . CASSAPSGGASETQYF TGTGCCAGCAGTGCCCCTAGCGGGGGGGCCTCAGAGACCCAGTACTTC
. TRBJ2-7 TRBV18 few CASSPEYEQYF TGTGCCAGCTCACCCGAGTACGAGCAGTACTTC
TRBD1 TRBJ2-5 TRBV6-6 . CASSYDRGSQETQYF TGTGCCAGCAGTTACGACAGGGGGTCCCAAGAGACCCAGTACTTC
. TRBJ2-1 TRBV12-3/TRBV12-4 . CASSFYENEQFF TGTGCCAGCAGTTTTTATGAGAATGAGCAGTTCTTC
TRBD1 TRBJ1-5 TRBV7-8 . CASSLARLQGNQPQHF TGTGCCAGCAGCTTAGCGCGGCTACAGGGGAATCAGCCCCAGCATTTT
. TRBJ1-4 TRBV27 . CASSLSPGSGEKLFF TGTGCCAGCAGTTTATCTCCAGGATCCGGAGAAAAACTGTTTTTT
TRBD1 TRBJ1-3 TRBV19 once CASSQQGLAGNTIYF TGTGCCAGTAGTCAACAGGGGTTGGCTGGAAACACCATATATTTT
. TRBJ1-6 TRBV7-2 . CASSGLGGSSYNSPLHF TGTGCCAGCAGCGGGCTGGGGGGGAGTTCCTATAATTCACCCCTCCACTTT
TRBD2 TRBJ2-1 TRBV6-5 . CASIGRTSFNEQFF TGTGCCAGCATTGGTAGGACTAGCTTCAATGAGCAGTTCTTC
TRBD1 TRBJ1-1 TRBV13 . CASSTRQGAGGTEAFF TGTGCCAGCAGCACGAGACAGGGGGCTGGAGGTACTGAAGCTTTCTTT
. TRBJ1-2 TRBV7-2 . CASSLDQGSGGYTF TGTGCCAGCAGCTTAGACCAGGGGTCGGGGGGCTACACCTTC
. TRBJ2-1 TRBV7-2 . CASSLPQYNEQFF TGTGCCAGCAGCCTGCCCCAGTACAATGAGCAGTTCTTC
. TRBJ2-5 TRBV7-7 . CASSRSRDSRETQYF TGTGCCAGCAGCAGGTCCAGGGACTCCAGGGAGACCCAGTACTTC
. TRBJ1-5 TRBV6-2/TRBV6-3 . CASSNTGNSNQPQHF TGTGCCAGCAGTAACACAGGGAATAGCAATCAGCCCCAGCATTTT
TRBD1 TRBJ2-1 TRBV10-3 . CAITSQGAVNEQFF TGTGCCATCACTTCACAGGGGGCTGTCAATGAGCAGTTCTTC
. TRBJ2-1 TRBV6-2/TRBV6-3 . CASSSAGYNEQFF TGTGCCAGCAGTTCAGCAGGGTACAATGAGCAGTTCTTC
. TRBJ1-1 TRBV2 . CASGTDMNTEAFF TGTGCCAGCGGAACGGACATGAACACTGAAGCTTTCTTT
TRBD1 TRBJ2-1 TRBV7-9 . CASSLAPDRGGEQFF TGTGCCAGCAGCTTAGCCCCCGACAGGGGAGGAGAGCAGTTCTTC
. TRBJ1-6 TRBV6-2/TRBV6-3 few CASSPGIPPLHF TGTGCCAGCAGCCCCGGGATCCCACCCCTCCACTTT
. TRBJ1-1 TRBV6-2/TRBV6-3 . CASSYFRVMNTEAFF TGTGCCAGCAGTTACTTTAGAGTCATGAACACTGAAGCTTTCTTT
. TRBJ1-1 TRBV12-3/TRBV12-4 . CASVQGGTEAFF TGTGCCAGCGTCCAAGGGGGCACTGAAGCTTTCTTT
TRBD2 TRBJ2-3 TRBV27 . CASRRQGLANTQYF TGTGCCAGCAGAAGACAGGGACTAGCTAATACGCAGTATTTT
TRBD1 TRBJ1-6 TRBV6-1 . CASSDSAGGLSSYNSPLHF TGTGCCAGCAGTGATTCGGCAGGGGGCCTTAGCTCCTATAATTCACCCCTCCACTTT
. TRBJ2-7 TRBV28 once CASSLPNRGGYEQYF TGTGCCAGCAGTCTACCAAACAGGGGGGGATACGAGCAGTACTTC
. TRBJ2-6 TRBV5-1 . CASLGGQTSGANVLTF TGCGCCAGCTTAGGGGGACAAACTTCTGGGGCCAACGTCCTGACTTTC